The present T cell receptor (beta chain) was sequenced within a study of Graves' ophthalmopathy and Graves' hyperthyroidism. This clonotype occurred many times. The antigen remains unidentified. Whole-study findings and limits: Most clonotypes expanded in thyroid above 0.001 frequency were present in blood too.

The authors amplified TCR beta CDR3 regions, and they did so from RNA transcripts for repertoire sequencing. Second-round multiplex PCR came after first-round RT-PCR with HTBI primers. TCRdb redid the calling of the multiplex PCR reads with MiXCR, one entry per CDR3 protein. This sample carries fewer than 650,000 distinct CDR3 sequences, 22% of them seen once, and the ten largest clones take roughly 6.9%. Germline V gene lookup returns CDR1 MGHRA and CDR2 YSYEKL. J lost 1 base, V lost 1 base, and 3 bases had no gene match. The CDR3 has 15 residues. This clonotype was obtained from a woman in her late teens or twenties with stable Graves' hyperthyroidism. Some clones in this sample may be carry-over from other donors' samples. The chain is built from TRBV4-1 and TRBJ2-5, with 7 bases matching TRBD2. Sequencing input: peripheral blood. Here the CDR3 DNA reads TGCGCCAGCAGCCAAGTTGCTAGCGGCCAAGAGACCCAGTACTTC. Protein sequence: CASSQVASGQETQYF.